Following are 15 T cell receptor beta chains from one sample sequenced in a study of T cell repertoires in cytomegalovirus infection. TCRdb fed the reads into MiXCR, producing one record per CDR3 protein. The sample contains about 190,000 distinct CDR3 sequences, 28% of which appear only once. The sample comprised PBMCs. These receptors all come from a human donor in good health (CMV status not recorded). Some clones in this sample may be carry-over from other donors' samples.

The chain combines TRBV7-2 with TRBJ2-7; D is undetermined. V was shortened by 1 base and J by 2 bases, with 15 bases between the two germline ends. There are 16 residues in the CDR3. Germline values: CDR1 SGHTA, CDR2 FQGNSA. The chain's CDR3 is CASSLEASSGAYEQYF. The CDR3 DNA reads as TGTGCCAGCAGCTTAGAGGCTAGTAGTGGTGCCTACGAGCAGTACTTC.

The genes are TRBV18 and TRBJ1-5; D gene unclear. This CDR3 region has 14 residues. The V and J ends lost 5 bases and 2 bases respectively, with 10 bases between them. The germline V gene encodes CDR1 KGHSH and CDR2 LQKENI. The DNA of the CDR3 is TGTGCCAGCTCAGGCGACATACGCAATCAGCCCCAGCATTTT. The encoded protein is CASSGDIRNQPQHF.

The chain combines TRBV29-1 with TRBJ1-4; TRBD1 might be the D (5 bases). CDR1 SQVTM and CDR2 ANQGSEA come from the germline V gene. This CDR3 contains 13 residues. V shed 3 bases and J shed 8 bases, with 13 bases lying between them. The CDR3 sequence is CSVEEPGGEKLFF. The CDR3 DNA reads as TGCAGCGTTGAGGAGCCGGGGGGGGAAAAACTGTTTTTT.

The chain joins TRBV7-2 to TRBJ2-5; tentatively, D is TRBD2 (7 bases). Germline V gene data show CDR1 as SGHTA and CDR2 as FQGNSA. V was cut by 6 bases and J by 5 bases, with 16 bases left in between. The CDR3 loop spans 14 amino acids. CDR3 region: CASRRERGAETQYF. In DNA form, the CDR3 reads TGTGCCAGCAGAAGAGAACGGGGGGCCGAGACCCAGTACTTC.

Comment on this clonotype: A clone one base away is much larger, so this may be a read error. The chain combines TRBV12-3 or TRBV12-4 with TRBJ1-5, with D unclear. CDR3 size: 13 residues. The DNA for the CDR3 is TGTACCAGCAGCCCCGGGCCATATCAGCCCCAGCATTTT. Translated, it gives CTSSPGPYQPQHF.

This chain links TRBV7-8 with TRBJ2-7; 11 bases are shared with TRBD1. V was clipped by 0 bases and J by 3 bases; unmatched bases: 7. CDR3 length: 17 residues. CDR1 is SGHVS, CDR2 FQNEAQ, per germline. The CDR3 DNA reads TGTGCCAGCAGCTTAGCGTGGGGGACAGGGGGGAACTACGAGCAGTACTTC. It codes for CASSLAWGTGGNYEQYF.

This clonotype was picked up a small number of times. The gene calls are TRBV27 and TRBJ2-3; 16 nucleotides match TRBD2. CDR1 MNHEY and CDR2 SMNVEV come from the germline V gene (reference sequence). The length of the CDR3 is 17 residues. V shed 0 bases and J 15 bases; nucleotides not matched to a gene: 12. The CDR3, as DNA: TGTGCCAGCAGTTTATCAGGGACTAGCGGGGGGGAAGATACGCCTTATTTT. Protein sequence: CASSLSGTSGGEDTPYF.

The chain employs TRBV19 and TRBJ1-1, with 8 bases aligning to TRBD1. Germline CDR1 reads LNHDA; CDR2 reads SQIVND (reference sequence). J gave up 1 base and V 4 bases, and 14 bases lay outside the gene matches. The CDR3 spans 18 residues. Here the CDR3 DNA reads TGTGCCAGTAGTAACCGCGGCAGGGGGCTTTTTCCGAACACTGAAGCTTTCTTT. It encodes CASSNRGRGLFPNTEAFF. The complete variable domain, with remaining parts taken from reference TRBV19 and TRBJ1-1, reads DGGITQSPKYLFRKEGQNVTLSCEQNLNHDAMYWYRQDPGQGLRLIYYSQIVNDFQKGDIAEGYSVSREKKESFPLTVTSAQKNPTAFYLCASSNRGRGLFPNTEAFFGQGTRLTVV.

This clonotype was observed a few times. The chain is built from TRBV5-1 and TRBJ1-1, with D uncertain. Per the germline V gene, CDR1 is SGHRS and CDR2 is YFSETQ. The CDR3 has 15 residues. V shed 0 bases and J shed 10 bases, with 19 bases lying between them. In DNA form, the CDR3 reads TGCGCCAGCAGCTTGGATATCTCGTTGGGCGCCTTAGCTTTCTTT. It encodes CASSLDISLGALAFF.

This clonotype was seen more than once but under ten times. The rearrangement uses TRBV6-1 and TRBJ1-4; 7 positions agree with TRBD1. Germline assignment: CDR1 MNHNS and CDR2 SASEGT. The CDR3 loop spans 14 amino acids. With V trimmed by 7 bases and J by 7 bases, 9 bases remained unmatched. The CDR3 nucleotides are TGTGCCAGCACCCCCGGGACAGAAATTGAAAAACTGTTTTTT. Translated, it gives CASTPGTEIEKLFF.

The gene calls are TRBV7-2 and TRBJ1-6; TRBD1 aligns across 7 bases. Germline trimming cut 4 bases from V and 5 bases from J; bases unmatched to any gene: 5. Germline V gene lookup returns CDR1 SGHTA and CDR2 FQGNSA. CDR3 length: 15 amino acids. CDR3 sequence (DNA): TGTGCCAGCAGCTCCTCGACAGGGAATAATTCACCCCTCCACTTT. It is translated as CASSSSTGNNSPLHF.

This clonotype showed up many times. This chain uses TRBV7-2 with TRBJ2-2; D assignment may be TRBD1 or TRBD2 (6 bases each). V was trimmed by 4 bases and J by 5 bases, leaving 20 bases between them. CDR3 length: 17 amino acids. CDR1 and CDR2 from the germline V gene are SGHTA and FQGNSA. The CDR3 loop reads CASSSLSGAPGTGELFF. CDR3 coding DNA: TGTGCCAGCAGCTCATTATCGGGGGCCCCGGGGACCGGGGAGCTGTTTTTT.

The chain uses TRBV4-3 and TRBJ1-1, with D uncertain. V lost 0 bases and J 1 base, leaving 9 bases between the germline ends. The CDR3 has 15 amino acids. Germline V lookup: CDR1 LGHNA, CDR2 YSLEER. This CDR3 reads CASSQEVTGNTEAFF. CDR3 in DNA: TGCGCCAGCAGCCAAGAGGTAACCGGGAACACTGAAGCTTTCTTT.

This clonotype was seen a handful of times. The CDR3 DNA reads TGCAGCGTTGAAGAGCAGGGATTGCACCAAGAGACCCAGTACTTC. Translation gives CSVEEQGLHQETQYF. The genes are TRBV29-1 and TRBJ2-5, with D perhaps TRBD1 (5 bases). Looked up from germline, CDR1 is SQVTM and CDR2 is ANQGSEA. This CDR3 is built from 15 residues. With 0 bases removed from V and 0 bases from J, the gap between germline ends came to 11 bases.

This clonotype was observed a handful of times. This chain connects TRBV7-6 to TRBJ1-1; no reliable D call. Trimming left V 2 bases short and J 5 bases short, with 9 bases between. The germline V gene has CDR1 SGHVS and CDR2 FNYEAQ. The CDR3 runs 13 residues. CDR3 coding DNA: TGTGCCAGCAGCTTATCCGGTAGGACTGAAGCTTTCTTT. It translates to CASSLSGRTEAFF.